This T cell receptor beta chain originates from a study of T-cell memory formation after mild COVID-19. Study-wide results and limits: CD4+ contracting clones lay mainly in CM and EM, CD8+ ones in EMRA. CD4/CD8 balance characterized clones contracting day 15 to 85, and CD4+ skew characterized later expanders. Day 37-peaking second-wave clones had unconfirmed SARS-CoV-2 specificity.

Constant-segment-primed 5'RACE gave TCR alpha and TCR beta cDNA libraries with sample barcodes and UMIs. MiXCR was run by TCRdb on the 5' RACE reads, yielding one entry per CDR3 protein. The sample includes around 200,000 distinct CDR3 sequences, around 18% of them seen just once. Points on this clonotype: Its matching antigen is unknown.

Germline values: CDR1 SGHKS, CDR2 YYEKEE (reference sequence). The CDR3 runs 13 residues. The germline V and J ends were trimmed by 0 bases and 6 bases, with 9 bases remaining between them. This receptor was identified in a man younger than 30 who had mild COVID-19 (a few samples of this study predate the infection). Cell type and time point are not known. Sequenced material: PBMCs or a T cell subset sorted from them (not recorded which). The chain has TRBV5-5 and TRBJ1-2, with a weak D call TRBD1 (5 bases). In DNA form, the CDR3 reads TGTGCCAGCAGCTTGGCGGGGCTGGATGGCTACACCTTC. Encoded protein: CASSLAGLDGYTF. Full variable domain (missing parts from reference TRBV5-5 and TRBJ1-2): DAGVTQSPTHLIKTRGQQVTLRCSPISGHKSVSWYQQVLGQGPQFIFQYYEKEERGRGNFPDRFSARQFPNYSSELNVNALLLGDSALYLCASSLAGLDGYTFGSGTRLTVV.